This is a list of T cell receptor beta chains from one sample in a study of a mutant IDH1 vaccine in newly diagnosed glioma. These TCRs' antigens remain unknown. TCRdb keeps only in-frame clones here, not all; method: immunoSEQ multiplex PCR. The repertoire includes about 32,000 clones, 80% of them detected once, and approximately 3.2% sits in the top ten. Sequencing was performed on PBMCs, taken from a glioma patient whose treatment included an IDH1 peptide vaccine. The receptors derive from a middle-aged man with glioma. Some clones in this sample may be carry-over from other donors' samples. CDR3s include the opening cysteine and the closing phenylalanine or tryptophan. A D gene is named only where the DNA matches it firmly. Only some rows state a clone size, as once, few, many or a class for expanded clones.

CDR3 | J | size | D | V
CASSLVSSTDTQYF | TRBJ2-3 | - | - | TRBV5-1
CASSEALGGFDSPLHF | TRBJ1-6 | - | - | TRBV6-1
CASSLGAGGTGELFF | TRBJ2-2 | - | - | TRBV4-3
CASSYTSGVGNEQFF | TRBJ2-1 | - | TRBD2 | TRBV5-6
CASSPSGGQVAEAFF | TRBJ1-1 | - | TRBD1 | TRBV7-3
CASSLPGVGQPQHF | TRBJ1-5 | - | - | TRBV11-2
CASSSGTGSHEQYF | TRBJ2-7 | - | TRBD1 | TRBV11-2
CASSSRDRGGGYTF | TRBJ1-2 | - | TRBD1 | TRBV28
CASSPNRGLSSGNTIYF | TRBJ1-3 | - | TRBD1 | TRBV28
CASSATGVGQPQHF | TRBJ1-5 | once | TRBD1 | TRBV5-6
CASSEWGQGVLGYEQYF | TRBJ2-7 | once | TRBD1 | TRBV6-1
CASSLDARTGELFF | TRBJ2-2 | - | - | TRBV5-4